The clone carrying this T cell receptor beta chain has a single count. This entry is derived from a study of preoperative IRX-2 immunotherapy in early breast cancer. The treatment was: preoperative locoregional IRX-2 cytokine immunotherapy. Patients received preoperative, locoregional IRX-2 cytokine immunotherapy in a phase Ib study. The protocol was immunoSEQ multiplex PCR, while the TCRdb copy is restricted to in-frame clones and leaves out a portion. The data hold about 62,000 clones, with approximately 93% observed a single time. Germline loops: CDR1 LNHDA, CDR2 SQIVND (reference sequence). The CDR3 is 13 amino acids. V was pared by 10 bases and J by 0 bases, with 13 bases between.

The chain links TRBV19 to TRBJ2-7, with D perhaps TRBD1 (5 bases). Sampling was done from a patient treated with IRX-2 immunotherapy. The origin of this receptor is a human donor with breast cancer. The CDR3 loop reads CATKSDNSYEQYF. In DNA form, the CDR3 reads TGTGCCACCAAATCGGACAACTCCTACGAGCAGTACTTC.